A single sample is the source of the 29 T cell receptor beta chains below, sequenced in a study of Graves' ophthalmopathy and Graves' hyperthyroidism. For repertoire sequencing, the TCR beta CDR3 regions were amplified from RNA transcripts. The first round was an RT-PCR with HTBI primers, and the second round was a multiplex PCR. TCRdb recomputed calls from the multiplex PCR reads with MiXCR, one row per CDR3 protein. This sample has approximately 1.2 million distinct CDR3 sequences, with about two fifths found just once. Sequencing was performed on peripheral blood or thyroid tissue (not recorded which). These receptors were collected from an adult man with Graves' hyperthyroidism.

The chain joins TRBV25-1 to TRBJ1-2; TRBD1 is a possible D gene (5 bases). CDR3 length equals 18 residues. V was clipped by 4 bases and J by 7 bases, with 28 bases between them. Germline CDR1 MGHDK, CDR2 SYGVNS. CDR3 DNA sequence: TGTGCCAGCAGTGCTAGGCCTCCCGGGGGAGGGTCAGGGTCTGGCTACACCTTC. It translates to CASSARPPGGGSGSGYTF.

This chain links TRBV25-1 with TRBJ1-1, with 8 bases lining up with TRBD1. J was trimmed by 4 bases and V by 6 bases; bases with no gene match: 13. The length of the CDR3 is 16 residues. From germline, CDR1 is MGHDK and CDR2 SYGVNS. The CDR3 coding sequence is TGTGCCAGCAGCTTAGAGGGCAGGGGGCCGGGCACTGAAGCTTTCTTT. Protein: CASSLEGRGPGTEAFF.

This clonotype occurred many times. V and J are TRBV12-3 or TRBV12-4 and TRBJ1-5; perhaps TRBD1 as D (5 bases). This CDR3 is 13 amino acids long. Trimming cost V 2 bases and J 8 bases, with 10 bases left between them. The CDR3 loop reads CASSLPGRKPQHF. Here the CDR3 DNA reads TGTGCCAGCAGTTTACCAGGGAGGAAGCCCCAGCATTTT.

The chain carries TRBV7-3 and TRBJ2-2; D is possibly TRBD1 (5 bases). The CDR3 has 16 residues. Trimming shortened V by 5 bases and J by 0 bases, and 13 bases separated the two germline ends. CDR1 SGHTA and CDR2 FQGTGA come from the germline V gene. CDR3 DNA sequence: TGTGCCAGCAGCCCCAGGGCCGGAACGAACACCGGGGAGCTGTTTTTT. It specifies CASSPRAGTNTGELFF.

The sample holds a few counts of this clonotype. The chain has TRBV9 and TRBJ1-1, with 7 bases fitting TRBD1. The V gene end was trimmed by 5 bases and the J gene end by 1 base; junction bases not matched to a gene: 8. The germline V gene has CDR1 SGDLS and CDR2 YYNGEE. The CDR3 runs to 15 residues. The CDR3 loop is CASRRTRGANTEAFF. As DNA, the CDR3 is TGTGCCAGCAGGCGTACCAGGGGGGCGAACACTGAAGCTTTCTTT. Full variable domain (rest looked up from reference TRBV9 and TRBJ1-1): DSGVTQTPKHLITATGQRVTLRCSPRSGDLSVYWYQQSLDQGLQFLIQYYNGEERAKGNILERFSAQQFPDLHSELNLSSLELGDSALYFCASRRTRGANTEAFFGQGTRLTVV.

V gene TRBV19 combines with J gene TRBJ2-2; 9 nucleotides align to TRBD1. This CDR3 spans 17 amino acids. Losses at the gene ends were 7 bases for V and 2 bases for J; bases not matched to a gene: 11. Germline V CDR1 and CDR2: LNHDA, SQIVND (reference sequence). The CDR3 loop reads CASTRQGVSLNTGELFF. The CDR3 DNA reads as TGTGCCAGTACTAGACAGGGGGTCAGTTTAAACACCGGGGAGCTGTTTTTT.

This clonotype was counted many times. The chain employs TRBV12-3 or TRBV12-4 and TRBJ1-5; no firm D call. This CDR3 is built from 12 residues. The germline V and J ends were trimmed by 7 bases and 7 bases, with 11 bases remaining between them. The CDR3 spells CASTRGWQPQHF. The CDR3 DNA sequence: TGTGCCAGCACCCGGGGTTGGCAGCCCCAGCATTTT.

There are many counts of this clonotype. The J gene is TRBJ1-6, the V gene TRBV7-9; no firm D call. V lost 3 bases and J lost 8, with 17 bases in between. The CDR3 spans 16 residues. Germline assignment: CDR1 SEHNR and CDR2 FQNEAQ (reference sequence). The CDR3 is CASSFSWGVVHSPLHF. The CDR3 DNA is TGTGCCAGCAGCTTTTCTTGGGGAGTTGTCCATTCACCCCTCCACTTT.

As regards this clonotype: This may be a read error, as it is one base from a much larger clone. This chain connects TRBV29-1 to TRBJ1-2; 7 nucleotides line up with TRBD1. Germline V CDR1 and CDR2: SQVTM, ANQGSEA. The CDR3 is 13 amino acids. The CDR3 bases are TGCAACGCTTCAGACAGGGTTAACTATGGCTACACCTTC. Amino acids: CNASDRVNYGYTF.

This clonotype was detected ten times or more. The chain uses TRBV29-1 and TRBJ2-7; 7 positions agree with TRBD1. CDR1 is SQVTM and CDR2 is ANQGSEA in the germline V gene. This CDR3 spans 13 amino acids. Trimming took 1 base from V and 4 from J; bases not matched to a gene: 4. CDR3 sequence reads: CSVEVDRAYEQYF. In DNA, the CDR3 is TGCAGCGTTGAAGTAGACAGGGCGTACGAGCAGTACTTC.

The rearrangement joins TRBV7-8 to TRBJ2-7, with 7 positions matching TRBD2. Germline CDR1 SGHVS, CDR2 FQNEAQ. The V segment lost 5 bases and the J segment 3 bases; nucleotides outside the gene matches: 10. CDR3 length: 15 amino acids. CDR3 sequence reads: CASSRRSGGSYEQYF. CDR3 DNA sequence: TGTGCCAGCAGCCGCCGGTCGGGCGGGAGCTACGAGCAGTACTTC.

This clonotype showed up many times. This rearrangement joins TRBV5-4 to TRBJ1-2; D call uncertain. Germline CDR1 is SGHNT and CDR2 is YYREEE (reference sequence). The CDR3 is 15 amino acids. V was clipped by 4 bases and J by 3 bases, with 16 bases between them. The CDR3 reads CASSPSEMVDYGYTF. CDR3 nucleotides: TGTGCCAGCAGCCCCTCGGAGATGGTAGACTATGGCTACACCTTC.

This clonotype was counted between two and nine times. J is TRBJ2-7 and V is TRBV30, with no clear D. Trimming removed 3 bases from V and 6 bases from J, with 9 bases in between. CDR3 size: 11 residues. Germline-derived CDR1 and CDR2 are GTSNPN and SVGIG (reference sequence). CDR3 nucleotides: TGTGCCTGGAGCCAGTATGGCGAGCAGTACTTC. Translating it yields CAWSQYGEQYF.

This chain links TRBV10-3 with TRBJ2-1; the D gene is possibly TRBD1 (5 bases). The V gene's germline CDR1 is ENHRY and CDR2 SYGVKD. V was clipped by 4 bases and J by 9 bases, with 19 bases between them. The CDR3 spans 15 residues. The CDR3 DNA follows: TGTGCCATCAGTGGCCGGGCTCCCAACCAGGGTGAGCAGTTCTTC. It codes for CAISGRAPNQGEQFF.

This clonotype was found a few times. The CDR3 DNA reads TGTGCCAGAGGGACATTTGATCAGCCCCAGCATTTT. This translates into CARGTFDQPQHF. The chain links TRBV25-1 to TRBJ1-5; D possibly corresponds to TRBD1 (6 bases). Germline assignment: CDR1 MGHDK and CDR2 SYGVNS. The CDR3 consists of 12 residues. V gave up 9 bases and J gave up 5 bases, with 11 bases separating them.

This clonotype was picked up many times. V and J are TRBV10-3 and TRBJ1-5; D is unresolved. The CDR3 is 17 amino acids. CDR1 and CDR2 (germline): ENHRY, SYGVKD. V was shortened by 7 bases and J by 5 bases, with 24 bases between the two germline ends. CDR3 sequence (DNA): TGTGCCATCACCGGAGTCGGGAATGCTTCGGAGTATCAGCCCCAGCATTTT. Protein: CAITGVGNASEYQPQHF.

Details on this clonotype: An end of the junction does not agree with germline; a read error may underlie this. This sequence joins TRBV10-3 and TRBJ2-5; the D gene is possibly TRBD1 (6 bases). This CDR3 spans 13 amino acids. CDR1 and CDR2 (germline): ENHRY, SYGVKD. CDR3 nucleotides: TGTGCCATCAGTGGGGACATTCCCGGGACGTCGTTCTTC. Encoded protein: CAISGDIPGTSFF.

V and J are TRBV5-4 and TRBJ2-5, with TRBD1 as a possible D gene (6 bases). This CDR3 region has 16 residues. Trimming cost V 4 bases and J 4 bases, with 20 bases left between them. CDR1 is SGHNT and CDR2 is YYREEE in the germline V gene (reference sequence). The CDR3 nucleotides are TGTGCCAGCAGCAAGCAAGGGACAACTAGAGGAGAGACCCAGTACTTC. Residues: CASSKQGTTRGETQYF.

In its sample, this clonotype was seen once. The CDR3, as DNA: TGCGCCAGCAGCTTGGGACAGGGGAAAAATTCACCCCTCCACTTT. It codes for CASSLGQGKNSPLHF. The chain uses TRBV5-1 and TRBJ1-6, with 8 nucleotides matching TRBD1. The CDR3 runs to 15 residues. Unmatched junction bases numbered 3, after V lost 0 bases and J lost 7 bases. Per the germline V gene, CDR1 is SGHRS and CDR2 is YFSETQ.

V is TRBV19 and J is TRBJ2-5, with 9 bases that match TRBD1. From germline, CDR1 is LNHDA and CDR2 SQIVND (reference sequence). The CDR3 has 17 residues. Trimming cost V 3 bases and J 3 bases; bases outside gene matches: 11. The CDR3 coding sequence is TGTGCCAGTAGTATTGGCTCGGGGACAGGGCCGAAAGAGACCCAGTACTTC. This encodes CASSIGSGTGPKETQYF.

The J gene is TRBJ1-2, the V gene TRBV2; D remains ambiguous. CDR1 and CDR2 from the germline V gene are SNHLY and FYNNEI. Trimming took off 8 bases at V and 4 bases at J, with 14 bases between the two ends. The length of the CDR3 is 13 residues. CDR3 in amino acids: CASFEEGPYGYTF. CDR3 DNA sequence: TGTGCCAGCTTCGAGGAAGGCCCCTATGGCTACACCTTC.

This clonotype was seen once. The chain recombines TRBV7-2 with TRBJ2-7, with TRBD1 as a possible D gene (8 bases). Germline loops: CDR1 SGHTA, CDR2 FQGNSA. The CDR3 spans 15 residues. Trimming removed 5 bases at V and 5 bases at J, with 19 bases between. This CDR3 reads CASSSGTGPPDEQYF. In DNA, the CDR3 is TGTGCCAGCAGCAGCGGGACAGGCCCCCCGGACGAGCAGTACTTC.

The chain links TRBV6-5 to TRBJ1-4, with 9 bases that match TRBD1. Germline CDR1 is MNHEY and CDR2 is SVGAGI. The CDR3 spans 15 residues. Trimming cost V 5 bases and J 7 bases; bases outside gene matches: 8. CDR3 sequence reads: CASSPRQGGVEKLFF. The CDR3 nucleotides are TGTGCCAGCAGTCCCCGACAGGGGGGGGTTGAAAAACTGTTTTTT.

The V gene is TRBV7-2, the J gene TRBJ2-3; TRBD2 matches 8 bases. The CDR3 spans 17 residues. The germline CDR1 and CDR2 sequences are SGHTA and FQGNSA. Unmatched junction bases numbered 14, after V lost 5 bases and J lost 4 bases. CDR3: CASSPRAVLREADTQYF. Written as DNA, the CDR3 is TGTGCCAGCAGCCCCCGGGCCGTATTGCGGGAGGCAGATACGCAGTATTTT.

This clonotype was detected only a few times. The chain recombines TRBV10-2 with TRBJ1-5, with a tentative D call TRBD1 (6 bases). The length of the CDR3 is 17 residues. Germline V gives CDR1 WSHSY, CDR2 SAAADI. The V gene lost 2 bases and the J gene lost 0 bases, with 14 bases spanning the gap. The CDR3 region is CASSELEGHLSNQPQHF. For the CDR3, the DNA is TGCGCCAGCAGTGAGCTAGAGGGACACCTTAGCAATCAGCCCCAGCATTTT.

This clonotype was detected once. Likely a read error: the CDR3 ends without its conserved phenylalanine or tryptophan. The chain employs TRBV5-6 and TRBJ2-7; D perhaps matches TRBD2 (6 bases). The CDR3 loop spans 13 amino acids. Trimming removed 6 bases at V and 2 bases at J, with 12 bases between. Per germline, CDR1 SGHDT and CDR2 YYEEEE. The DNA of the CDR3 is TGTGCCAGCAACCTCCGGGGGACCTACGAGCAGTACCTC. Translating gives CASNLRGTYEQYL.

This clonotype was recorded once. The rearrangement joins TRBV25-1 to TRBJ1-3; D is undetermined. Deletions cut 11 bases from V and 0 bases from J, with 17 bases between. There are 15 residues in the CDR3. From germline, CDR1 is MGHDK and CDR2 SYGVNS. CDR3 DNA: TGTGCCTGGAGTGTAGTGGAGTACTCTGGAAACACCATATATTTT. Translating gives CAWSVVEYSGNTIYF.

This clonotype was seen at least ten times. DNA of the CDR3: TGTGCCAGCAGCTCCCGGACTAGCGGACAAGAGACCCAGTACTTC. Translated: CASSSRTSGQETQYF. The chain carries TRBV7-9 and TRBJ2-5; 10 nucleotides align to TRBD2. V gave up 4 bases and J gave up 2 bases; unmatched junction bases: 4. Germline V gives CDR1 SEHNR, CDR2 FQNEAQ (reference sequence). The CDR3 loop spans 15 amino acids.

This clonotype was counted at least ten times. CDR3 sequence reads: CSGGGNTEAFF. CDR3 in DNA: TGCAGCGGGGGCGGAAACACTGAAGCTTTCTTT. J is TRBJ1-1 and V is TRBV29-1; possible D gene TRBD1, 5 bases. V was clipped by 7 bases and J by 2 bases, with 8 bases between them. CDR3 length: 11 amino acids. Germline V gene sequence: CDR1 SQVTM, CDR2 ANQGSEA.